The sample holds a few counts of the clone carrying this T cell receptor (beta chain). The antigen remains undetermined. This record belongs to a study of regulatory T cells in long-lasting Graves disease. Regarding time point: newly diagnosed GD, antithyroid drugs for less than 3 months. Isolated PBMC RNA provided the starting material for the TCR library. Notes on the study in general: TRBV28, TRBJ1-2 and TRBJ2-5 were favored in persistent disease. Analyses excluded thyroid tissue, covering peripheral blood alone.

This CDR3 is built from 14 residues. Trimming removed 5 bases at V and 2 bases at J, with 13 bases between. Germline CDR1 ENHRY, CDR2 SYGVKD. Through Arm-PCR of CDR3 regions and iRepertoire HTBI primers, TCR beta libraries were built. MiXCR, applied by TCRdb to the multiplex PCR reads, yields one record per CDR3 protein. The sample carries hundreds of thousands of distinct CDR3 sequences, about 15% recorded once. The same data also contributed to another study, on T cells in Graves' hyperthyroidism and ophthalmopathy. From that study: Lactation, pregnancy, other autoimmune disease or uncontrolled infection excluded patients.

This specimen was peripheral blood mononuclear cells (PBMCs), taken at new diagnosis, from a patient treated with antithyroid drugs. This sequence joins TRBV10-3 and TRBJ2-7; D possibly matches TRBD1 or TRBD2 (5 bases each). This receptor was obtained from a woman aged 30 to 39 with Graves disease. CDR3 sequence: CAISLGDGAYEQYF. The CDR3 coding sequence is TGTGCCATCAGTTTAGGGGACGGAGCCTACGAGCAGTACTTC.